These 8 T cell receptor beta chains were all obtained from the same sample, sequenced in a study of shared clonotypes between healthy human individuals. The method was immunoSEQ multiplex PCR; TCRdb's version includes in-frame clones alone and lacks a portion of them. This table has roughly 1 million clones, about 75% appearing once. The sequencing sample was made of memory CD4+ T cells sorted from blood. Regarding subset: CD45RA-negative fraction. The receptors shown here come from a man younger than 35 in good health.

This clone occurred once. The chain carries TRBV25-1 and TRBJ1-1; TRBD1 might be the D (6 bases). The V and J ends lost 7 bases and 2 bases respectively, with 14 bases between them. Germline lookup yields CDR1 MGHDK and CDR2 SYGVNS. The CDR3 is made up of 14 amino acids. The CDR3 spells CASTLGGLNTEAFF. The CDR3 nucleotides read TGTGCCAGCACCCTGGGGGGGCTCAACACTGAAGCTTTCTTT.

V gene TRBV4-1 combines with J gene TRBJ1-6, with D unclear. CDR1 is MGHRA and CDR2 is YSYEKL in the germline V gene. This CDR3 contains 14 residues. Deletions cut 1 base from V and 10 bases from J, with 11 bases between. The CDR3 here is CASSQGEAASPLHF. The CDR3 region has the DNA TGCGCCAGCAGCCAAGGGGAGGCGGCGTCACCCCTCCACTTT.

This clone was counted a few times. This chain uses TRBV19 with TRBJ1-5; tentative D call: TRBD1 (5 bases). The germline CDR1 and CDR2 sequences are LNHDA and SQIVND (reference sequence). The V end was cut by 3 bases, the J end by 4 bases, with 13 bases between. The CDR3 runs to 15 residues. DNA for the CDR3: TGTGCCAGTAGTATTCAGTCGGGGGTTAATCAGCCCCAGCATTTT. This codes for CASSIQSGVNQPQHF.

The chain is built from TRBV2 and TRBJ2-2; TRBD2 is a possible D gene (6 bases). This CDR3 has 16 amino acids. V lost 7 bases and J 2 bases, leaving 17 bases between the germline ends. CDR1 is SNHLY and CDR2 is FYNNEI in the germline V gene. CDR3 loop: CASTGGSSQNTGELFF. Here the CDR3 DNA reads TGTGCCAGCACTGGGGGGAGTAGCCAAAACACCGGGGAGCTGTTTTTT.

The chain combines TRBV2 with TRBJ1-2, with 9 bases fitting TRBD1. With 6 bases clipped from V and 7 bases from J, the junction kept 12 bases outside the gene matches. This CDR3 has 15 amino acids. In germline, CDR1 is SNHLY, CDR2 FYNNEI. The DNA of the CDR3 is TGTGCCAGCAGAGGATCCGGGACAGGGAATCGTGGCTACACCTTC. Protein sequence: CASRGSGTGNRGYTF. Full variable domain (outside the CDR3, taken from reference TRBV2 and TRBJ1-2): EPEVTQTPSHQVTQMGQEVILRCVPISNHLYFYWYRQILGQKVEFLVSFYNNEISEKSEIFDDQFSVERPDGSNFTLKIRSTKLEDSAMYFCASRGSGTGNRGYTFGSGTRLTVV.

The chain uses TRBV7-2 and TRBJ2-3; 16 bases agree with TRBD2. The CDR3 is made up of 16 amino acids. Germline CDR1 and CDR2: SGHTA and FQGNSA. V lost 5 bases, J lost 7 bases, and 6 bases stayed unmatched. The CDR3 region has the DNA TGTGCCAGCAGCCTGGGACTAGCGGGAGGGTCGAATACGCAGTATTTT. This encodes CASSLGLAGGSNTQYF.

This chain links TRBV18 with TRBJ1-5; D is unclear. The CDR3 runs 18 residues. Germline CDR1 KGHSH, CDR2 LQKENI. Trimming shortened V by 3 bases and J by 2 bases, and 20 bases separated the two germline ends. CDR3 sequence reads: CASSPWGREAAGNQPQHF. The CDR3 nucleotides are TGTGCCAGCTCACCCTGGGGAAGGGAAGCGGCCGGCAATCAGCCCCAGCATTTT.

The rearrangement links TRBV10-2 to TRBJ2-2; the D gene is possibly TRBD1 (6 bases). Trimming pared 2 bases from V and 1 base from J, leaving 8 bases between. CDR3 length: 15 residues. CDR1 and CDR2 (germline): WSHSY, SAAADI. CDR3 DNA: TGCGCCAGCAGTGAGGGACAGCTGAACACCGGGGAGCTGTTTTTT. Residues: CASSEGQLNTGELFF.